The 19 T cell receptor beta chains in this list originate from one sample, sequenced in a study of T-cell reconstitution after alpha-beta-depleted transplantation in children. During its preparation, the TCRbeta library received unique molecular identifiers. Via MiXCR, TCRdb re-called the PCR reads, giving one row per CDR3 protein. In the table there are about 340,000 distinct CDR3 sequences, approximately 10% of which are singletons. The sequences come from PBMCs from the stem cell graft donor, collected from the stem cell graft. Receptors were obtained from a human donor who donated a stem cell graft to a child with acute lymphoblastic leukemia.

The chain employs TRBV5-1 and TRBJ2-6, with TRBD1 matching over 9 bases. Looked up from germline, CDR1 is SGHRS and CDR2 is YFSETQ. CDR3 length: 15 residues. The V segment lost 4 bases and the J segment 2 bases; nucleotides outside the gene matches: 1. Here the CDR3 DNA reads TGCGCCAGCAGCCGACAGGGGGCTGGGGCCAACGTCCTGACTTTC. It codes for CASSRQGAGANVLTF.

This clonotype was observed at least ten times. The chain carries TRBV15 and TRBJ2-1; D assignment may be TRBD1 or TRBD2 (5 bases each). Trimming left V 2 bases short and J 4 bases short, with 18 bases between. CDR1 LNHNV and CDR2 YYDKDF come from the germline V gene (reference sequence). The CDR3 extends over 17 amino acids. In nucleotides, the CDR3 is TGTGCCACCAGCAGAAACAGGACTCGTCCGGGTTACAATGAGCAGTTCTTC. Translation gives CATSRNRTRPGYNEQFF.

There are a few counts of this clonotype. The chain joins TRBV9 to TRBJ2-1; D call uncertain. The V end was cut by 4 bases, the J end by 5 bases, with 19 bases between. From germline, CDR1 is SGDLS and CDR2 YYNGEE. This CDR3 spans 16 amino acids. For the CDR3, the DNA is TGTGCCAGCAGCACACGAGAGGAAGTCGCTAACAATGAGCAGTTCTTC. Amino acid sequence: CASSTREEVANNEQFF.

The rearrangement joins TRBV19 to TRBJ2-2; no clear D gene. Germline V CDR1 and CDR2: LNHDA, SQIVND (reference sequence). The V and J ends lost 3 bases and 8 bases respectively, with 10 bases between them. The CDR3 is 13 residues long. The CDR3 region has the DNA TGTGCCAGTAGTATCAATGGTTTTGGGGAGCTGTTTTTT. Protein product: CASSINGFGELFF.

The rearrangement joins TRBV20-1 to TRBJ2-1; 8 bases align to TRBD2. Germline V gene lookup returns CDR1 DFQATT and CDR2 SNEGSKA (reference sequence). J lost 0 bases, V lost 3 bases, and 10 bases had no gene match. This CDR3 is 17 amino acids long. The CDR3: CSARDSSGLSSYNEQFF. CDR3 nucleotides: TGCAGTGCTAGGGATTCTAGCGGGCTGAGCTCCTACAATGAGCAGTTCTTC.

This clonotype has only a few counts. V gene TRBV20-1 combines with J gene TRBJ2-3; 9 nucleotides agree with TRBD2. Trimming at V came to 0 bases and at J to 2 bases, leaving 9 bases not matched to a gene. Germline assignment: CDR1 DFQATT and CDR2 SNEGSKA (reference sequence). This CDR3 region has 17 residues. Here the CDR3 DNA reads TGCAGTGCTAGAGACCCCAGGATAGCGGGGGCCACAGATACGCAGTATTTT. It codes for CSARDPRIAGATDTQYF.

This clonotype was detected only a few times. The rearrangement uses TRBV12-3 or TRBV12-4 and TRBJ1-4, with D uncertain. CDR3 length: 14 residues. The germline V and J ends were trimmed by 4 bases and 5 bases, with 11 bases remaining between them. This CDR3 is CASSSGLENEKLFF. The DNA for the CDR3 is TGTGCCAGCAGTTCTGGGTTGGAGAATGAAAAACTGTTTTTT.

J is TRBJ2-5 and V is TRBV5-1; 8 bases line up with TRBD1. With 0 bases clipped from V and 5 bases from J, the junction kept 3 bases outside the gene matches. The germline CDR1 and CDR2 sequences are SGHRS and YFSETQ. The CDR3 has 14 amino acids. The DNA for the CDR3 is TGCGCCAGCAGCTTGGCCAGGGGGCCGGAGACCCAGTACTTC. This gives the protein CASSLARGPETQYF. The entire variable domain, with the rest obtained from reference TRBV5-1 and TRBJ2-5, is as follows: KAGVTQTPRYLIKTRGQQVTLSCSPISGHRSVSWYQQTPGQGLQFLFEYFSETQRNKGNFPGRFSGRQFSNSRSEMNVSTLELGDSALYLCASSLARGPETQYFGPGTRLLVL.

The rearrangement joins TRBV27 to TRBJ2-7; 7 nucleotides align to TRBD1. The CDR3 contains 14 residues. CDR1 is MNHEY and CDR2 is SMNVEV in the germline V gene (reference sequence). After removal of 5 bases from V and 2 bases from J, the junction contained 6 bases not matched to a gene. Written as DNA, the CDR3 is TGTGCCAGCAGTGCGTACAGGGGAACCTACGAGCAGTACTTC. Amino acids: CASSAYRGTYEQYF.

This clonotype was seen a few times. This rearrangement joins TRBV6-1 to TRBJ1-1; 9 positions match TRBD1. There are 17 residues in the CDR3. J lost 4 bases, V lost 8 bases, and 17 bases had no gene match. The germline CDR1 and CDR2 sequences are MNHNS and SASEGT. The CDR3 region has the DNA TGTGCCAGCGGCGGAACGGGACAGGGTAGGCCGGGCACTGAAGCTTTCTTT. Translated, it gives CASGGTGQGRPGTEAFF.

This clonotype was seen ten or more times. This chain uses TRBV28 with TRBJ2-2, with 7 positions matching TRBD1. Germline values: CDR1 MDHEN, CDR2 SYDVKM. This CDR3 is 15 amino acids long. V lost 5 bases and J lost 1; bases outside the gene matches: 4. The CDR3 bases are TGTGCCAGCAGTACGGGGACAGTGAACACCGGGGAGCTGTTTTTT. Translated: CASSTGTVNTGELFF.

This clonotype was seen only a few times. The chain recombines TRBV12-3 or TRBV12-4 with TRBJ2-5; D may match TRBD1 or TRBD2 (5 bases each). Trimming took off 5 bases at V and 1 base at J, with 17 bases between the two ends. This CDR3 is 16 amino acids long. The CDR3 here is CASSTRSQGPQETQYF. The CDR3, as DNA: TGTGCCAGCAGTACCCGATCTCAGGGACCCCAAGAGACCCAGTACTTC.

V and J are TRBV7-8 and TRBJ1-4, with TRBD1 matching over 7 bases. The V and J ends lost 2 bases and 5 bases, in that order; junction bases with no gene match: 11. The CDR3 extends over 17 amino acids. The germline CDR1 and CDR2 sequences are SGHVS and FQNEAQ. The CDR3 loop is CASSLLIDRAGNEKLFF. The DNA for the CDR3 is TGTGCCAGCAGCTTATTAATCGACAGGGCCGGGAATGAAAAACTGTTTTTT.

The table lists this clonotype with a few counts. The chain employs TRBV5-1 and TRBJ2-3; D gene ambiguous. Germline V gives CDR1 SGHRS, CDR2 YFSETQ. The CDR3 consists of 14 residues. Trimming removed 0 bases from V and 1 base from J, with 6 bases in between. CDR3 sequence (DNA): TGCGCCAGCAGCTTGGCGGAAGGCACAGATACGCAGTATTTT. Its translation is CASSLAEGTDTQYF.

The rearrangement uses TRBV15 and TRBJ1-3, with D possibly TRBD1 on 6 matching bases. Germline CDR1 reads LNHNV; CDR2 reads YYDKDF (reference sequence). Deletions cut 4 bases from V and 0 bases from J, with 13 bases between. The CDR3 has 16 amino acids. CDR3 sequence: CATSMDRALSGNTIYF. As DNA, the CDR3 is TGTGCCACCAGCATGGACAGAGCTCTCTCTGGAAACACCATATATTTT.

This clonotype is medium-sized in the sample. The rearrangement uses TRBV27 and TRBJ2-7; TRBD2 matches at 8 bases. Germline V gene data show CDR1 as MNHEY and CDR2 as SMNVEV (reference sequence). V lost 6 bases to trimming and J lost 6 bases; unmatched junction nucleotides: 4. The CDR3 extends over 12 amino acids. CDR3 protein: CASSRGTSEQYF. CDR3 DNA sequence: TGTGCCAGCAGCCGTGGGACTAGCGAGCAGTACTTC.

This clonotype occurred many times. V gene TRBV3-1 combines with J gene TRBJ2-1; the D gene is possibly TRBD1 (5 bases). Germline lookup yields CDR1 LGHDT and CDR2 YNNKEL (reference sequence). This CDR3 region has 14 residues. Trimming shortened V by 0 bases and J by 10 bases, and 13 bases separated the two germline ends. The CDR3 protein is CASSQDGRAGEQFF. CDR3 in DNA: TGTGCCAGCAGCCAAGATGGCAGGGCAGGAGAGCAGTTCTTC.

This clonotype was counted between two and nine times. CDR3 sequence: CASAMGPSGGFYEQYF. CDR3 nucleotides: TGCGCCAGCGCGATGGGGCCTAGCGGGGGATTCTACGAGCAGTACTTC. The chain combines TRBV5-1 with TRBJ2-7; 10 bases are shared with TRBD2. V dropped 7 bases and J dropped 3; count of bases not matched to a gene: 13. Germline CDR1 is SGHRS and CDR2 is YFSETQ. The length of the CDR3 is 16 residues.

This clonotype came up a few times. The chain couples TRBV11-1 to TRBJ2-5, with a tentative D call TRBD1 (6 bases). The CDR3 is 18 amino acids. V was shortened by 5 bases and J by 4 bases, with 26 bases between the two germline ends. Germline CDR1 is SGHAT and CDR2 is FQDESV (reference sequence). This chain's CDR3 is CASSPSSSRRGIRETQYF. CDR3 bases: TGTGCCAGCAGCCCAAGTAGTTCCCGCAGGGGAATAAGAGAGACCCAGTACTTC.